This T cell receptor (beta chain) was found in a study of blood T cell repertoires in COVID-19. Study-level information: Sources were T cells, B-cell-depleted T cells, or PBMCs; the material itself was cDNA or gDNA.

Generated by immunoSEQ multiplex PCR, the TCRdb table keeps only in-frame clones and is missing some. In the table there are a few hundred thousand clones, roughly 90% of which are singletons. The V and J ends lost 4 bases and 5 bases respectively, with 12 bases between them. This CDR3 region has 13 residues. The germline CDR1 and CDR2 sequences are SGHDT and YYEEEE. The chain combines TRBV5-6 with TRBJ2-5, with a tentative D call TRBD2 (6 bases). This clonotype originated in a woman in her 30s who had recovered from COVID-19. The sequenced sample was PBMCs or T cells enriched from blood (not recorded which). The CDR3 bases are TGTGCCAGCAGCCCGGATGGGAGGGAGACCCAGTACTTC. It encodes CASSPDGRETQYF.